This entry features one TCR beta chain sequence. Its antigen is currently unknown. The V gene end was trimmed by 4 bases and the J gene end by 3 bases; junction bases not matched to a gene: 6. The CDR3 consists of 15 residues. CDR1 SGHKS and CDR2 YYEKEE come from the germline V gene (reference sequence). The sample's treatment: roughly 18 received Ad26.COV2.S at low or high dose, single or two shots; 5 received placebo; per-sample allocation not given. The investigators took samples on day 63 after the first vaccine or placebo injection. Boston provided a donor who was an adult aged 18-55 years. The data stem from a study of Ad26.COV2.S vaccination and SARS-CoV-2 variants. The overall study: Once, or twice with 56 days between doses, Ad26.COV2.S was given intramuscularly.

General study points: The TCR breadth and depth analyses may have produced an underestimate of total T cell responses. Reports say spike-specific CD8+ and CD4+ T cell responses covered substantial breadth after vaccination.

The data were produced by immunoSEQ multiplex PCR, yet TCRdb's version contains in-frame clones alone and is incomplete. The table includes more than 400,000 clones, around 92% detected once. The genes are TRBV5-5 and TRBJ1-3; 8 positions match TRBD1. The TCR sequence derives from a person aged 18-60 years who received the Ad26.COV2.S COVID-19 vaccine or a placebo. The sequences come from peripheral blood, collected in a trial of Ad26.COV2.S vaccine versus placebo. CDR3 sequence reads: CASSRQGLGGNTIYF. The CDR3 coding sequence is TGTGCCAGCAGCCGACAGGGGTTGGGTGGAAACACCATATATTTT.